What follows describes a single T cell receptor (beta chain). Its cognate antigen is unknown. This sample was included in a study of cytomegalovirus exposure and HLA in healthy donors. Whole-study context: Earlier, almost 120 million unique TCR beta sequences were recovered from around 190 million T cells by an analysis. Whole-study results and caveats: In an earlier analysis, in roughly 580 donors, most V segments appeared productive either ~87% or ~30% of the time. In a later analysis, TCR beta V- and J-gene trimming showed a link to a missense DCLRE1C variant.

Primers: 60 Vbeta forward and 13 Jbeta reverse. TCRdb's table, derived via immunoSEQ multiplex PCR, lists solely in-frame clones and lacks some. The sample has under 150,000 clones; approximately 80% are singletons. The receptor comes from a man between 18 and 29 years old in good health and CMV-seronegative. Sequenced sample: PBMCs.

The CDR3 here is CASSLVGTLAGGHYNEQFF. In nucleotides, the CDR3 is TGTGCCAGCAGCTTAGTAGGTACGCTAGCGGGGGGCCATTACAATGAGCAGTTCTTC. This chain uses TRBV7-9 with TRBJ2-1, with TRBD2 matching over 11 bases. Germline trimming cut 1 base from V and 4 bases from J; bases unmatched to any gene: 12. The CDR3 has 19 amino acids. In germline, CDR1 is SEHNR, CDR2 FQNEAQ (reference sequence). Complete variable domain (other parts from reference TRBV7-9 and TRBJ2-1): DTGVSQNPRHKITKRGQNVTFRCDPISEHNRLYWYRQTLGQGPEFLTYFQNEAQLEKSRLLSDRFSAERPKGSFSTLEIQRTEQGDSAMYLCASSLVGTLAGGHYNEQFFGPGTRLTVL.